This paragraph reports one TCR beta chain. Original analysis: Amplification of reference gene primers provided the estimated nucleated cell counts. Generated by immunoSEQ multiplex PCR, the TCRdb table keeps only in-frame clones and is missing some. V and J calls and clone size come straight from that table; D and trimming were deduced from the DNA. The table shows roughly 190,000 clones, with 82% occurring only once. The CDR3 contains 15 residues. V was clipped by 0 bases and J by 2 bases, with 8 bases between them. Germline V gene lookup returns CDR1 SGDLS and CDR2 YYNGEE. This record belongs to a study of blood T cell repertoires in COVID-19. Study information: Sites in the United States, Italy and Spain provided acute and convalescent COVID-19 samples. T cells, B-cell-depleted T cells, or PBMCs provided the cDNA or gDNA that served as material.

Followed over time, Seattle patients had been enrolled while infection was active. This TCR came from a woman aged 60 to 75 with COVID-19, enrolled during active disease. Sequencing input: peripheral blood. The chain has TRBV9 and TRBJ1-4, with TRBD1 as a possible D gene (5 bases). The CDR3 sequence is CASSVGTGTNEKLFF. The CDR3 bases are TGTGCCAGCAGCGTAGGTACAGGCACTAATGAAAAACTGTTTTTT.